The 21 T cell receptor beta chains below all came from one sample that was sequenced in a study of blood T cell repertoires in COVID-19. Clones were sequenced by immunoSEQ multiplex PCR, and TCRdb holds only the in-frame ones, with some missing. Among about 100,000 clones listed, approximately 84% were seen once. Specimen: peripheral blood. The receptors were sampled from a man aged 55 to 69 with acute or convalescent COVID-19.

The rearrangement uses TRBV27 and TRBJ2-1; 14 bases are a match to TRBD2. The CDR3 is made up of 17 amino acids. Germline CDR1 MNHEY, CDR2 SMNVEV (reference sequence). The J segment lost 6 bases and the V segment lost 5 bases, leaving 9 bases of the junction unmatched. CDR3 DNA sequence: TGTGCCAGCAGTAGACTAGCGGGAGGGCCGTTGGGCAATGAGCAGTTCTTC. Translating it yields CASSRLAGGPLGNEQFF.

In this sample, this clone turned up once. The CDR3 protein is CASRQLEFAGEQYF. The CDR3 region has the DNA TGTGCCAGTAGACAACTAGAATTTGCGGGGGAGCAGTACTTC. The chain combines TRBV19 with TRBJ2-7; TRBD2 is a possible D gene (6 bases). V lost 6 bases and J 7 bases, leaving 19 bases between the germline ends. Per germline, CDR1 LNHDA and CDR2 SQIVND (reference sequence). The CDR3 covers 14 residues.

The CDR3 DNA reads TGCAGTGCTAGTTCTCGGGGTAGCGGCACAGATACGCAGTATTTT. Its translation: CSASSRGSGTDTQYF. The chain combines TRBV20-1 with TRBJ2-3, with D possibly TRBD2 on 5 matching bases. This CDR3 region has 15 residues. V shed 3 bases and J shed 1 base, with 14 bases lying between them. The germline CDR1 and CDR2 sequences are DFQATT and SNEGSKA (reference sequence).

The J gene is TRBJ2-7, the V gene TRBV18; 9 positions match TRBD1. This CDR3 has 14 amino acids. CDR1 KGHSH and CDR2 LQKENI come from the germline V gene. The V and J ends lost 6 bases and 4 bases, in that order; junction bases with no gene match: 7. The CDR3 here is CASSRQGGQYEQYV. The DNA of the CDR3 is TGTGCCAGCTCCCGACAGGGGGGACAATACGAGCAGTACGTC.

The V and J genes are TRBV11-2 and TRBJ2-3; TRBD2 is a possible D gene (5 bases). Trimming stripped 5 bases from V and 2 bases from J, with 11 bases between. The CDR3 is 14 residues long. CDR1 and CDR2 (germline): SGHAT, FQNNGV. In nucleotides, the CDR3 is TGTGCCAGCAGCCGAGGACTTCTCACAGATACGCAGTATTTT. This encodes CASSRGLLTDTQYF.

V and J are TRBV5-1 and TRBJ1-5; 7 nucleotides line up with TRBD1. The junction had 7 bases not matched to a gene; V was cut back by 2 bases and J by 5 bases. The CDR3 covers 15 residues. Per germline, CDR1 SGHRS and CDR2 YFSETQ. The CDR3 bases are TGCGCCAGCAGCTTAGGAGAGGGGGCCCATCAGCCCCAGCATTTT. It yields the protein CASSLGEGAHQPQHF.

V is TRBV19 and J is TRBJ1-6, with 9 bases fitting TRBD1. This CDR3 spans 14 amino acids. Germline V CDR1 and CDR2: LNHDA, SQIVND (reference sequence). After removal of 5 bases from V and 9 bases from J, the junction contained 5 bases not matched to a gene. The CDR3 reads CASSPDRGSSPLHF. DNA for the CDR3: TGTGCCAGTAGTCCGGACAGGGGTAGTTCACCCCTCCACTTT.

This chain connects TRBV2 to TRBJ1-6; D perhaps matches TRBD1 (5 bases). CDR1 is SNHLY, CDR2 FYNNEI, per germline. The CDR3 extends over 15 amino acids. Trimming took off 4 bases at V and 7 bases at J, with 14 bases between the two ends. The CDR3 region has the DNA TGTGCCAGCAGTGGGGGGAGGTCGGGAAATTCACCCCTCCACTTT. Encoded protein: CASSGGRSGNSPLHF.

The chain links TRBV11-3 to TRBJ1-1, with unresolved D. CDR1 is SGHNT, CDR2 YENEEA, per germline. The CDR3 is 13 residues long. V was pared by 1 base and J by 4 bases, with 7 bases between. The CDR3 region is CASSLGRLTEAFF. The CDR3 nucleotides read TGTGCCAGCAGCTTAGGCAGACTCACTGAAGCTTTCTTT.

This rearrangement joins TRBV19 to TRBJ2-2; TRBD2 agrees at 8 bases. Germline V lookup: CDR1 LNHDA, CDR2 SQIVND (reference sequence). Unmatched junction bases numbered 9, after V lost 9 bases and J lost 0 bases. CDR3 length equals 16 residues. CDR3 residues: CASRGPRGANTGELFF. The DNA for the CDR3 is TGTGCCAGCCGGGGGCCGCGGGGGGCGAACACCGGGGAGCTGTTTTTT.

The rearrangement links TRBV28 to TRBJ1-2, with 9 bases that match TRBD1. This CDR3 is built from 14 residues. Trimming took 5 bases from V and 8 from J; bases not matched to a gene: 9. Germline values: CDR1 MDHEN, CDR2 SYDVKM. In DNA, the CDR3 is TGTGCCAGCAGTCCAGACAGGGGGACCCCCGGCTACACCTTC. It translates to CASSPDRGTPGYTF.

This chain links TRBV19 with TRBJ2-7; a possible D gene is TRBD2 (7 bases). The CDR3 totals 13 residues. The germline V and J ends were trimmed by 10 bases and 6 bases, with 19 bases remaining between them. In germline, CDR1 is LNHDA, CDR2 SQIVND (reference sequence). CDR3 residues: CATSRGEGLEQYF. Written as DNA, the CDR3 is TGTGCCACCAGTAGGGGGGAGGGCCTCGAGCAGTACTTC.

The chain is built from TRBV19 and TRBJ1-2; the D gene is possibly TRBD1 (5 bases). This CDR3 is built from 12 residues. The ends were cut back, 5 bases at V and 5 bases at J, with 9 bases in the middle. Germline V gene sequence: CDR1 LNHDA, CDR2 SQIVND (reference sequence). The CDR3 DNA sequence: TGTGCCAGTAGTCCGCGACAGTATGGCTACACCTTC. It specifies CASSPRQYGYTF.

In its sample, this clone was seen once. V gene TRBV15 combines with J gene TRBJ1-2; TRBD1 agrees at 9 bases. Per germline, CDR1 LNHNV and CDR2 YYDKDF (reference sequence). J was trimmed by 6 bases and V by 3 bases; bases with no gene match: 8. The CDR3 is 15 residues long. CDR3 protein: CATSRRDRVLDGYTF. The CDR3 nucleotides read TGTGCCACCAGCAGGCGGGACAGGGTCTTGGATGGCTACACCTTC.

This clone was observed once. This rearrangement joins TRBV7-2 to TRBJ2-5; perhaps TRBD1 as D (5 bases). Germline CDR1 and CDR2: SGHTA and FQGNSA. The CDR3 consists of 14 residues. With 2 bases removed from V and 2 bases from J, the gap between germline ends came to 9 bases. The CDR3 region is CASSLQGTQETQYF. CDR3 sequence (DNA): TGTGCCAGCAGCTTACAGGGCACTCAAGAGACCCAGTACTTC. The full variable domain, completed using reference TRBV7-2 and TRBJ2-5, is GAGVSQSPSNKVTEKGKDVELRCDPISGHTALYWYRQSLGQGLEFLIYFQGNSAPDKSGLPSDRFSAERTGGSVSTLTIQRTQQEDSAVYLCASSLQGTQETQYFGPGTRLLVL.

This chain links TRBV29-1 with TRBJ2-3; possible D gene TRBD2, 5 bases. The CDR3 has 13 residues. Germline values: CDR1 SQVTM, CDR2 ANQGSEA. Trimming removed 3 bases at V and 2 bases at J, with 9 bases between. The CDR3 loop reads CSVELAPTDTQYF. For the CDR3, the DNA is TGCAGCGTTGAGCTAGCTCCCACAGATACGCAGTATTTT.

The chain carries TRBV6-5 and TRBJ1-1, with a weak D call TRBD1 (6 bases). V was pared by 2 bases and J by 5 bases, with 18 bases between. Germline loops: CDR1 MNHEY, CDR2 SVGAGI. This CDR3 spans 16 amino acids. For the CDR3, the DNA is TGTGCCAGCAGTTACATCCCCAGGGGTGATTGGACTGAAGCTTTCTTT. It is translated as CASSYIPRGDWTEAFF.

The V and J genes are TRBV2 and TRBJ1-2; no definite D call. The germline gives CDR1 SNHLY, CDR2 FYNNEI. The V gene lost 0 bases and the J gene lost 3 bases, with 11 bases spanning the gap. This CDR3 comprises 15 residues. The CDR3 protein is CASSEARGGYYGYTF. CDR3 bases: TGTGCCAGCAGTGAAGCTCGGGGAGGGTACTATGGCTACACCTTC.

V usage is TRBV7-2 and J usage is TRBJ2-2; 9 bases align to TRBD1. The J segment lost 4 bases and the V segment lost 2 bases, leaving 5 bases of the junction unmatched. In germline, CDR1 is SGHTA, CDR2 FQGNSA. This CDR3 region has 16 residues. The CDR3 region is CASSLIGGQGTGELFF. CDR3 coding DNA: TGTGCCAGCAGCTTAATTGGGGGACAGGGCACCGGGGAGCTGTTTTTT.

The chain employs TRBV3-1 (or the pseudogene TRBV3-2) and TRBJ2-1, with D perhaps TRBD2 (5 bases). The CDR3 runs to 14 residues. CDR1 and CDR2 (germline): LGHDT, YNNKEL (reference sequence). V gave up 4 bases and J gave up 7 bases, with 14 bases separating them. The CDR3 loop is CASSRPLELNEQFF. In DNA form, the CDR3 reads TGTGCCAGCAGCCGCCCACTAGAGCTGAATGAGCAGTTCTTC.

This chain connects TRBV19 to TRBJ2-1, with 10 nucleotides matching TRBD2. Germline CDR1 is LNHDA and CDR2 is SQIVND (reference sequence). Trimming took 4 bases from V and 1 from J; bases not matched to a gene: 4. The CDR3 spans 16 residues. This CDR3 reads CASSTGAGGSYNEQFF. For the CDR3, the DNA is TGTGCCAGTAGTACCGGAGCGGGGGGGTCCTACAATGAGCAGTTCTTC.